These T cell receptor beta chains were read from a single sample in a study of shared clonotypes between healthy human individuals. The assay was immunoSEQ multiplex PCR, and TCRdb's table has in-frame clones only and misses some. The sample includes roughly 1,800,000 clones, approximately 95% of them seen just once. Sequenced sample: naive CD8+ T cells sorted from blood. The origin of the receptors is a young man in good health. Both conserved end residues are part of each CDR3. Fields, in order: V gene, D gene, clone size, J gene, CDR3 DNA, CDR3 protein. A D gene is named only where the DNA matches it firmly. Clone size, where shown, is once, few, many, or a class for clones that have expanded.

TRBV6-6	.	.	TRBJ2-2	TGTGCCAGCACCGGAACAGGGATAGCCGGGGAGCTGTTTTTT	CASTGTGIAGELFF
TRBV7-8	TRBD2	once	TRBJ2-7	TGTGCCAGCAGCCCCCGCGGGGGAAACTACGAGCAGTACTTC	CASSPRGGNYEQYF
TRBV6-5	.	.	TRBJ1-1	TGTGCCAGCAGTTACGGGCAGGGTTACGCTGAAGCTTTCTTT	CASSYGQGYAEAFF
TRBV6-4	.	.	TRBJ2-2	TGTGCCAGCTACTCTTATGGGCCCGGGGAGCTGTTTTTT	CASYSYGPGELFF
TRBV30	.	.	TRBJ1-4	TGTGCCTGCCGCTCGGGGAACAGCGGGAGTGAAAAACTGTTTTTT	CACRSGNSGSEKLFF
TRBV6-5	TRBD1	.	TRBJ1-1	TGTGCCAGCAGTCAGACAGGGCCGGTTGAAGCTTTCTTT	CASSQTGPVEAFF
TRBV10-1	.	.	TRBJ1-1	TGCGCCAGCAGGCTTTCATGGGCTGAAGCTTTCTTT	CASRLSWAEAFF
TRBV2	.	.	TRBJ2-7	TGTGCCAGCAGTGAGGCAGTTGCCTACGAGCAGTACTTC	CASSEAVAYEQYF
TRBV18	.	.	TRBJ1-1	TGTGCCAGCTCCCACATACCGATACAGGGATACACTGAAGCTTTCTTT	CASSHIPIQGYTEAFF
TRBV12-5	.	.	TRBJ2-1	TGTGCTAGTGCTGACAGTCCCTACAATGAGCAGTTCTTC	CASADSPYNEQFF
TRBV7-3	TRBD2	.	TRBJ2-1	TGTGCCAGCAGCTACGCCGGGACTAGCGGGGCGAATGAGCAGTTCTTC	CASSYAGTSGANEQFF
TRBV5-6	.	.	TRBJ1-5	TGTGCCAGCAGCTTGGCAGGGTGGAATCAGCCCCAGCATTTT	CASSLAGWNQPQHF
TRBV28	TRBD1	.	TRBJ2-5	TGTGCCAGCCTTGGGGAAGGACAGGGGGCGTGGGAGACCCAGTACTTC	CASLGEGQGAWETQYF
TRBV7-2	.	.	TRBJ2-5	TGTGCCAGCAGCTTAGAATTAGGATCACAAGAGACCCAGTACTTC	CASSLELGSQETQYF
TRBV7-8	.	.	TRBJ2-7	TGTGCCAGCAGCTTAGTTCCCGACAGGATTGGGTGGGAGCAGTACTTC	CASSLVPDRIGWEQYF
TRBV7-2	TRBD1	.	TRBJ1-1	TGTGCCAGCAGCGGAAAGGGGGCGGCTGAAGCTTTCTTT	CASSGKGAAEAFF
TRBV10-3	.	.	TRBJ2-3	TGTGCCATCATACAGGAGAGTACAGATACGCAGTATTTT	CAIIQESTDTQYF
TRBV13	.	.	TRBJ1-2	TGTGCCAGCAGCGCCCGGGGTGACTATGGCTACACCTTC	CASSARGDYGYTF
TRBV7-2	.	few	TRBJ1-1	TGTGCCAGCAGCTTTCGGACGGTAAACACTGAAGCTTTCTTT	CASSFRTVNTEAFF
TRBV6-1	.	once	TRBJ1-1	TGTGCCAGCAGTGACCAGGGTATAAACACTGAAGCTTTCTTT	CASSDQGINTEAFF
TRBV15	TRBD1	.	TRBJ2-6	TGTGCCACCACAGGGGGTATGGAGACAAGCTCTGGGGCCAACGTCCTGACTTTC	CATTGGMETSSGANVLTF
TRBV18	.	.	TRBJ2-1	TGTGCCAGCTCACCCAGGGGGAGGACTCACAATGAGCAGTTCTTC	CASSPRGRTHNEQFF
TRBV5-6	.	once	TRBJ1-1	TGTGCCAGCAGCGAGGACATAAGGAACACTGAAGCTTTCTTT	CASSEDIRNTEAFF
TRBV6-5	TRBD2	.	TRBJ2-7	TGTGCCAGCAGTTACGTTCTAGCGGGCTACGAGCAGTACTTC	CASSYVLAGYEQYF
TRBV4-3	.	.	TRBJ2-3	TGCGCCAGCAGCCAAGATATAAGTGCGGGCCGGGATACGCAGTATTTT	CASSQDISAGRDTQYF
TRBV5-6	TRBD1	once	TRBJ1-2	TGTGCCAGCAGCGACAAGTCCGGGACAGCCCGTTTCTATGGCTACACCTTC	CASSDKSGTARFYGYTF
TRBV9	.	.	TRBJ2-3	TGTGCCAGCAGCGAGGGGGGCCTTTCACTGACAGATACGCAGTATTTT	CASSEGGLSLTDTQYF
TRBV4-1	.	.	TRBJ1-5	TGCGCCAGCAGCCAAGTACAGGTTCTCCTTAGCAATCAGCCCCAGCATTTT	CASSQVQVLLSNQPQHF
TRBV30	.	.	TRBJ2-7	TGTGCCTGGAGTATCAACAGGGATGGAAACGAGCAGTACTTC	CAWSINRDGNEQYF
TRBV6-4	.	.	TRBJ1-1	TGTGCCAGCAGTGACACCGACAGAAGGACTGAAGCTTTCTTT	CASSDTDRRTEAFF
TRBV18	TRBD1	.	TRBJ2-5	TGTGCCAGCCAGCGCTCGACAGGGTTGGTCCAAGAGACCCAGTACTTC	CASQRSTGLVQETQYF
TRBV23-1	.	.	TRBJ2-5	TGCGCCAGCAGTCAATCATGCAGGTCGGAAGAGACCCAGTACTTC	CASSQSCRSEETQYF
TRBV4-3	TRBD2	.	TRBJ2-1	TGCGCCAGCAGCCATCTAGCGGGGAACTCCTACAATGAGCAGTTCTTC	CASSHLAGNSYNEQFF
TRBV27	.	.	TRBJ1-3	TGTGCCAGCAGTTTAATGGCAGGGGTTGGAAACACCATATATTTT	CASSLMAGVGNTIYF
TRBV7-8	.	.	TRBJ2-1	TGTGCCAGCAGCTTAGCTAAGGGATACAATGAGCAGTTCTTC	CASSLAKGYNEQFF
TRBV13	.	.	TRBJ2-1	TGTGCCAGCAGTTTAGCCTATGTGGGGGCAGGATACAATGAGCAGTTCTTC	CASSLAYVGAGYNEQFF
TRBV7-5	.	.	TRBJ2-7	TGTGCCAGAAGCTGGCAGGGGCCTAGCGGGGGGCAACGTTTCTCCTACGAGCAGTACTTC	CARSWQGPSGGQRFSYEQYF
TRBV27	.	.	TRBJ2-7	TGTGCCAGCGGATTCTCAGGACACCCTCACGAGCAGTACTTC	CASGFSGHPHEQYF
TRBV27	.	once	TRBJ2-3	TGTGCCAGCACCCCGGAGCCCGCTAGCACAGATACGCAGTATTTT	CASTPEPASTDTQYF
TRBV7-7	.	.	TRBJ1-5	TGTGCTAGCAGCTTAGTATATAGGCAGCCCCAGCATTTT	CASSLVYRQPQHF
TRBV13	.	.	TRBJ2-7	TGTGCCAGCAGCTTAGTTCGCGGGTACGAGCAGTACTTC	CASSLVRGYEQYF
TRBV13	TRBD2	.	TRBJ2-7	TGTGCCAGCAGCCCCTCCGGGACTAGCGGCTACGAGCAGTACTTC	CASSPSGTSGYEQYF
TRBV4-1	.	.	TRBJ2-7	TGCGCCAGCAGCCAAGTGGGGGAAAGCGCTGCGATTCAGGACGAGCAGTACTTC	CASSQVGESAAIQDEQYF
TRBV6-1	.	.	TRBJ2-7	TGTGCCAGCAGTGAGACAGGCCCCTACGAGCAGTACTTC	CASSETGPYEQYF
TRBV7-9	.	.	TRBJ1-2	TGTGCCAGCAGCTTTTCGGGCGACCCGATCTATGGCTACACCTTC	CASSFSGDPIYGYTF
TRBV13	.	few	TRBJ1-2	TGTGCCAGCAGCCTAGGGGGCTATGGCTACACCTTC	CASSLGGYGYTF
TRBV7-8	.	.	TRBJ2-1	TGTGCCAGCAGGACCTACAATGAGCAGTTCTTC	CASRTYNEQFF
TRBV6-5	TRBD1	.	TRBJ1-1	TGTGCCAGCAGCCAGACAGGGTTGGCCGCTTTCTTT	CASSQTGLAAFF
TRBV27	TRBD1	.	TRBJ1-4	TGTGCCAGCAGTTTATACCAAGACAGGGCCGAAAAACTGTTTTTT	CASSLYQDRAEKLFF
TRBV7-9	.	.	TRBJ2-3	TGTGCCAGCAGCTTGGGGGCGCGACGCACAGATACGCAGTATTTT	CASSLGARRTDTQYF